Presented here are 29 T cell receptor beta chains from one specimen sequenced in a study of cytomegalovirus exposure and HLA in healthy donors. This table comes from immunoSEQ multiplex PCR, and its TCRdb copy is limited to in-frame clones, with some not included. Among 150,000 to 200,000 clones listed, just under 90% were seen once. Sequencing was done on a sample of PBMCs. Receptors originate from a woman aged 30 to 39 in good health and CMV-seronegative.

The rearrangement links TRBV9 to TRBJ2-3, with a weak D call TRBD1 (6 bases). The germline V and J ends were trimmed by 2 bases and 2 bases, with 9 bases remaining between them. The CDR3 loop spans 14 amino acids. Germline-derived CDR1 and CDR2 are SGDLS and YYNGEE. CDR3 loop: CASSVSGDTDTQYF. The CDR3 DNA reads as TGTGCCAGCAGCGTTTCAGGGGACACAGATACGCAGTATTTT.

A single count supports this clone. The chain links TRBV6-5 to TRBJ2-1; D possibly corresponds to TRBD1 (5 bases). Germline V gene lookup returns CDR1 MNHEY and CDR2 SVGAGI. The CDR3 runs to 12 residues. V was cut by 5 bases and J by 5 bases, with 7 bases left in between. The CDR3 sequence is CASSRTHNEQFF. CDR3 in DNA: TGTGCCAGCAGTCGGACACACAATGAGCAGTTCTTC.

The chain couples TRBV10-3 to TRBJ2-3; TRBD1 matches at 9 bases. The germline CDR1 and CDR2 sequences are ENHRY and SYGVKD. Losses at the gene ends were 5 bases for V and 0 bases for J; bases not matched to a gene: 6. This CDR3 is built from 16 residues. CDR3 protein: CAISPGQGSSTDTQYF. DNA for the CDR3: TGTGCCATCAGTCCGGGACAGGGTTCTAGCACAGATACGCAGTATTTT.

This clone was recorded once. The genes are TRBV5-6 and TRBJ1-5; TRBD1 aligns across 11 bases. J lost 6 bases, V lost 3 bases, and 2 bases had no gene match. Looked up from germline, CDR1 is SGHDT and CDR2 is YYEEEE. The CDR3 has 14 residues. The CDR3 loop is CASSSGTGGQPQHF. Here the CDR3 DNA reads TGTGCCAGCAGCTCAGGGACAGGGGGTCAGCCCCAGCATTTT.

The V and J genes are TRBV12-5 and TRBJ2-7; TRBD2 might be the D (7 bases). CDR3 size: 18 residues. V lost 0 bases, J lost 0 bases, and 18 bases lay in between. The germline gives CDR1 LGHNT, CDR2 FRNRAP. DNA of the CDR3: TGTGCTAGTGGTTTGGTAGTGGGAGGGGGTTACCTCTCCTACGAGCAGTACTTC. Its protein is CASGLVVGGGYLSYEQYF.

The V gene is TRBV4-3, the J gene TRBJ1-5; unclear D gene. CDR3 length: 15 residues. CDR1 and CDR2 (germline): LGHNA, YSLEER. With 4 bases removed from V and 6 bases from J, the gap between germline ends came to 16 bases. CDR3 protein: CASSPSTGSVQPQHF. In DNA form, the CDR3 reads TGCGCCAGCAGCCCAAGCACGGGGTCGGTTCAGCCCCAGCATTTT.

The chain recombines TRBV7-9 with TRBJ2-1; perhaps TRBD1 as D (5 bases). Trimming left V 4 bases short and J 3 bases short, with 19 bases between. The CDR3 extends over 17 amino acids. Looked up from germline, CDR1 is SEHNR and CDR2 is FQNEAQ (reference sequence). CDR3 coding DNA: TGTGCCAGCAGCTGGGGTATGGGGCAAGATTACTACAATGAGCAGTTCTTC. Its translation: CASSWGMGQDYYNEQFF.

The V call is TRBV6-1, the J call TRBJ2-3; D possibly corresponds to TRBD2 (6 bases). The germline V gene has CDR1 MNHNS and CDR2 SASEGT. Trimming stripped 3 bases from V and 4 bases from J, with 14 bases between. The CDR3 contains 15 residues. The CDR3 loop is CASSERVLAADTQYF. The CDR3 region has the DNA TGTGCCAGCAGTGAGAGGGTACTAGCTGCAGATACGCAGTATTTT.

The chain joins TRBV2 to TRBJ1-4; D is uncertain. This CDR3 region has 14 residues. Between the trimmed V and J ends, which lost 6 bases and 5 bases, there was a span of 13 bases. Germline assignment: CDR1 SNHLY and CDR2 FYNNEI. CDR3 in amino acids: CASRKGEPNEKLFF. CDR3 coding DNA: TGTGCCAGCAGAAAGGGAGAACCAAATGAAAAACTGTTTTTT.

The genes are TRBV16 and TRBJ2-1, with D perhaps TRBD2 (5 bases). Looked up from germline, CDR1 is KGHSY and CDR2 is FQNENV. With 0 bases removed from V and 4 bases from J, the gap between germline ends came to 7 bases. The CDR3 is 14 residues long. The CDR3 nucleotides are TGTGCCAGCAGCCAATCGGCGGGTTACAATGAGCAGTTCTTC. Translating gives CASSQSAGYNEQFF.

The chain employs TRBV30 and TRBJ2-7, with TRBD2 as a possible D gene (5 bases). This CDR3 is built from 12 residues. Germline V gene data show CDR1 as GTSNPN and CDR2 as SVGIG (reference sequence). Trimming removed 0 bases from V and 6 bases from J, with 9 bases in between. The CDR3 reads CAWSVAASEQYF. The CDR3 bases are TGTGCCTGGAGTGTAGCGGCCTCCGAGCAGTACTTC.

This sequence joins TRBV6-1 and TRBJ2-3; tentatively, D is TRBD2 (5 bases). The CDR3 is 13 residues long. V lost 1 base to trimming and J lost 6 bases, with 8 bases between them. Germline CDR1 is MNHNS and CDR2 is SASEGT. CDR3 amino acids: CASSEEVADTQYF. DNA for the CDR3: TGTGCCAGCAGTGAAGAGGTAGCGGATACGCAGTATTTT.

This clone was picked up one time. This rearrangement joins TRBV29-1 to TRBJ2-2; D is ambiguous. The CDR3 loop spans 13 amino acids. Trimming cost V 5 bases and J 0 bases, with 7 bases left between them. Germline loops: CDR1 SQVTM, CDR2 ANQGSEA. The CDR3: CSVQHPNTGELFF. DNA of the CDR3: TGCAGCGTTCAACACCCGAACACCGGGGAGCTGTTTTTT.

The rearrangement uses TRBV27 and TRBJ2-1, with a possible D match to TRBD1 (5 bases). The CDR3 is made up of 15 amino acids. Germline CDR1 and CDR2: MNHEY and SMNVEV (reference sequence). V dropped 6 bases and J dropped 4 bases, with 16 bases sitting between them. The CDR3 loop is CASRTLRQYYNEQFF. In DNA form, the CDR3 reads TGTGCCAGCAGGACCCTGCGACAGTATTACAATGAGCAGTTCTTC.

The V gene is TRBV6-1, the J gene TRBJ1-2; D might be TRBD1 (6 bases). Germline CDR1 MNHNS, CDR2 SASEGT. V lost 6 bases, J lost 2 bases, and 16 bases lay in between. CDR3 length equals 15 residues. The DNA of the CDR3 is TGTGCCAGCAGCGAACCGTGGACAGACAACTATGGCTACACCTTC. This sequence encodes CASSEPWTDNYGYTF.

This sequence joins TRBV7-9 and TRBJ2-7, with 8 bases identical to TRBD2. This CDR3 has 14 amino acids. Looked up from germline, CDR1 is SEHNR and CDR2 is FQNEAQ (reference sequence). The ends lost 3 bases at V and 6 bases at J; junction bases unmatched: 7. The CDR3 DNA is TGTGCCAGCAGCTTCAGCGGGGGCCCTCTCGAGCAGTACTTC. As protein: CASSFSGGPLEQYF.

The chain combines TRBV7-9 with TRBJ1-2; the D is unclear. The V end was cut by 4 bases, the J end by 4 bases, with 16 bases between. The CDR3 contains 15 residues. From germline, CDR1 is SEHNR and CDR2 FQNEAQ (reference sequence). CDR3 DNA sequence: TGTGCCAGCAGCTCCGCGGTCGGGGAGGCCTATGGCTACACCTTC. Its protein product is CASSSAVGEAYGYTF.

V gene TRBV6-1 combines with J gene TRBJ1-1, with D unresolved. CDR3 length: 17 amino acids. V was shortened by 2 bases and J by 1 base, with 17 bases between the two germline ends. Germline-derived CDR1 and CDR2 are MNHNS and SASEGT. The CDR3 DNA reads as TGTGCCAGCAGTGAATTGGGGAGGAGGTTCTGGAACACTGAAGCTTTCTTT. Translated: CASSELGRRFWNTEAFF.

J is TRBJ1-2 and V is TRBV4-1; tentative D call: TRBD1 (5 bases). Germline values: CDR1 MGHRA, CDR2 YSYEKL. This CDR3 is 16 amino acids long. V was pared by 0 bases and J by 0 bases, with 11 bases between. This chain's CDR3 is CASSQDPGGANYGYTF. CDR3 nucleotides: TGCGCCAGCAGCCAAGATCCGGGGGGAGCTAACTATGGCTACACCTTC.

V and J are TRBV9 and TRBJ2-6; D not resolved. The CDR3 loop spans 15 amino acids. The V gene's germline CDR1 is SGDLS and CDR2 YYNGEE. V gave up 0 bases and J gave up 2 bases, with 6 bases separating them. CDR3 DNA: TGTGCCAGCAGCGTAGATCCCACTGGGGCCAACGTCCTGACTTTC. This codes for CASSVDPTGANVLTF. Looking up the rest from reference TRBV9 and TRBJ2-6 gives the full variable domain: DSGVTQTPKHLITATGQRVTLRCSPRSGDLSVYWYQQSLDQGLQFLIQYYNGEERAKGNILERFSAQQFPDLHSELNLSSLELGDSALYFCASSVDPTGANVLTFGAGSRLTVL.

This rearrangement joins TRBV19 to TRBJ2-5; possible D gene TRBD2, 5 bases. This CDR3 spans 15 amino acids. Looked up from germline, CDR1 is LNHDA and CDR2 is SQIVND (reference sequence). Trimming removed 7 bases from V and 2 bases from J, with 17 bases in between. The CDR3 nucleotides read TGTGCCAGTATGGGAGTCGGGCTAGCACAAGAGACCCAGTACTTC. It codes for CASMGVGLAQETQYF.

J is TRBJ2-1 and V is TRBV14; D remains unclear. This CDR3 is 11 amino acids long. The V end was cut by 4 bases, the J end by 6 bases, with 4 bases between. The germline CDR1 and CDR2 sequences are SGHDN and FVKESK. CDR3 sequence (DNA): TGTGCCAGCAGCCGAGTCAATGAGCAGTTCTTC. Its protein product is CASSRVNEQFF.

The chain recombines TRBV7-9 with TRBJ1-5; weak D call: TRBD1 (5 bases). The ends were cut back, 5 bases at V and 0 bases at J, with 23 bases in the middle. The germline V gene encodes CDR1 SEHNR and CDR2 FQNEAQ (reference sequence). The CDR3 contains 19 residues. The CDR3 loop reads CASSRSPDLTGYSNQPQHF. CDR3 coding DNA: TGTGCCAGCAGCCGAAGCCCAGACCTAACAGGTTATAGCAATCAGCCCCAGCATTTT.

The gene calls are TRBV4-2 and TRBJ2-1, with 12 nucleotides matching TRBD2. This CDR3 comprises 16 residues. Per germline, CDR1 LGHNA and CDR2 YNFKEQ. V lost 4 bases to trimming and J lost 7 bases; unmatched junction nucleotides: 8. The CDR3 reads CASSRLAGGPGNEQFF. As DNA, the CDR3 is TGTGCCAGCAGCCGCCTAGCGGGGGGGCCGGGTAATGAGCAGTTCTTC.

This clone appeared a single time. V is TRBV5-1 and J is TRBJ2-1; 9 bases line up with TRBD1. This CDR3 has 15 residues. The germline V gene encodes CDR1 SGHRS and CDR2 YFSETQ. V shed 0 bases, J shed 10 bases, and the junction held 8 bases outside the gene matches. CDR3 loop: CASSLVGTGRAEQFF. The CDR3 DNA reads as TGCGCCAGCAGCTTGGTAGGGACAGGGAGGGCCGAGCAGTTCTTC.

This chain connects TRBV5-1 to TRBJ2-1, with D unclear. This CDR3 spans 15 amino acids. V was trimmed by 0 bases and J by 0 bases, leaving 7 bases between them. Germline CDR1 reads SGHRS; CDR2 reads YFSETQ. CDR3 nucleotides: TGCGCCAGCAGCTTGGGCGTTAGCTCCTACAATGAGCAGTTCTTC. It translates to CASSLGVSSYNEQFF.

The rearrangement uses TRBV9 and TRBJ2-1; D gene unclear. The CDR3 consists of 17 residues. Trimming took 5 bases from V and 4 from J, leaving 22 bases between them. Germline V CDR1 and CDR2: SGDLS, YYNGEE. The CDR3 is CASSPTTDPVQYNEQFF. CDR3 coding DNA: TGTGCCAGCAGTCCTACTACTGACCCGGTTCAGTACAATGAGCAGTTCTTC. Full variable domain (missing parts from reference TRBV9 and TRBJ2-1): DSGVTQTPKHLITATGQRVTLRCSPRSGDLSVYWYQQSLDQGLQFLIQYYNGEERAKGNILERFSAQQFPDLHSELNLSSLELGDSALYFCASSPTTDPVQYNEQFFGPGTRLTVL.

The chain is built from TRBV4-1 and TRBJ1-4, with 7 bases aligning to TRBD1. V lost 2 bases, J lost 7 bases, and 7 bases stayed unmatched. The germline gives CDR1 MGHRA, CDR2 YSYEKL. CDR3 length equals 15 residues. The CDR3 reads CASSQTTGVGEKLFF. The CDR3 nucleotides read TGCGCCAGCAGCCAAACCACAGGGGTGGGTGAAAAACTGTTTTTT.

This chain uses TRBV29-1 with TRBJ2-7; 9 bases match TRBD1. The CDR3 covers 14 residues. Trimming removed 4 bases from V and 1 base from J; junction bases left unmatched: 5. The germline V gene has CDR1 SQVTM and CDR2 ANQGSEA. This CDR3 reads CSVGPGQGSYEQYF. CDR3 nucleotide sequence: TGCAGCGTTGGGCCGGGACAGGGATCCTACGAGCAGTACTTC.